The 16 T cell receptor beta chains below come from one sample, sequenced in a study of identical twins. TCRdb redid the calling of the 5' RACE reads with MiXCR, one entry per CDR3 protein. Of roughly 1.6 million distinct CDR3 sequences listed, less than 35% are singletons. Source material: cord blood. These receptors were collected from a newborn girl in good health.

The rearrangement uses TRBV20-1 and TRBJ2-5; a weak D match, TRBD2 (6 bases). V was shortened by 5 bases and J by 10 bases, with 11 bases between the two germline ends. This CDR3 is built from 10 residues. The germline V gene encodes CDR1 DFQATT and CDR2 SNEGSKA (reference sequence). The CDR3 DNA follows: TGCAGTGCTCTAACGGGACTCCAGTACTTC. It specifies CSALTGLQYF.

This clonotype showed up just a few times. The chain is built from TRBV7-2 and TRBJ2-2; 7 nucleotides line up with TRBD2. Losses at the gene ends were 1 base for V and 2 bases for J; bases not matched to a gene: 4. The CDR3 loop spans 16 amino acids. Germline loops: CDR1 SGHTA, CDR2 FQGNSA. CDR3 protein: CASSLGGLPNTGELFF. The CDR3 nucleotides are TGTGCCAGCAGCTTAGGGGGACTACCTAACACCGGGGAGCTGTTTTTT.

This rearrangement joins TRBV5-1 to TRBJ2-7; 10 bases align to TRBD2. The CDR3 contains 13 residues. Germline V gene lookup returns CDR1 SGHRS and CDR2 YFSETQ. The ends lost 4 bases at V and 6 bases at J; junction bases unmatched: 4. The DNA of the CDR3 is TGCGCCAGCAGCCCTAGCGGGAGTACCGAGCAGTACTTC. This encodes CASSPSGSTEQYF.

The J gene is TRBJ2-5, the V gene TRBV10-2, with 7 bases aligning to TRBD2. The V gene's germline CDR1 is WSHSY and CDR2 SAAADI. The CDR3 extends over 12 amino acids. With 8 bases clipped from V and 3 bases from J, the junction kept 3 bases outside the gene matches. The CDR3 protein is CASQLAKETQYF. The CDR3 coding sequence is TGCGCCAGCCAACTAGCGAAAGAGACCCAGTACTTC.

Note on this clonotype: One end of the junction fails to match germline, which may point to a read error. This rearrangement joins TRBV6-2 or TRBV6-3 to TRBJ2-3; 7 bases map to TRBD2. The CDR3 totals 16 residues. The V gene's germline CDR1 is MNHEY and CDR2 SVGEGT. The CDR3 sequence is CTSSLRGRTLTDTQYF. The CDR3 DNA follows: TGTACCAGCAGCCTCCGCGGGAGAACCCTCACAGATACGCAGTATTTT.

The table lists this clonotype with a few counts. This rearrangement joins TRBV20-1 to TRBJ1-5; D unresolved. This CDR3 comprises 14 residues. Germline-derived CDR1 and CDR2 are DFQATT and SNEGSKA (reference sequence). Trimming removed 3 bases at V and 4 bases at J, with 13 bases between. In DNA form, the CDR3 reads TGCAGTGCTAGCCCCGGCACCTCAAATCAGCCCCAGCATTTT. Translated: CSASPGTSNQPQHF.

The chain uses TRBV6-5 and TRBJ1-2; 7 bases map to TRBD1. The J segment lost 8 bases and the V segment lost 0 bases, leaving 12 bases of the junction unmatched. The CDR3 is 16 amino acids. Germline CDR1 is MNHEY and CDR2 is SVGAGI. In nucleotides, the CDR3 is TGTGCCAGCAGTTACTCGAAAAGAAGATTGGACAGGGGCTACACCTTC. Its protein is CASSYSKRRLDRGYTF.

V and J are TRBV7-2 and TRBJ2-3; 13 nucleotides match TRBD2. Looked up from germline, CDR1 is SGHTA and CDR2 is FQGNSA. The J segment lost 14 bases and the V segment lost 2 bases, leaving 10 bases of the junction unmatched. This CDR3 is built from 15 residues. CDR3 nucleotides: TGTGCCAGCAGCTTATACGTTGGACTAGCGGGAGATCGGTATTTT. It specifies CASSLYVGLAGDRYF.

This clonotype was recorded a few times. The chain has TRBV20-1 and TRBJ2-3, with 7 bases aligning to TRBD1. Trimming cost V 0 bases and J 4 bases; bases outside gene matches: 4. This CDR3 has 14 amino acids. The germline V gene encodes CDR1 DFQATT and CDR2 SNEGSKA (reference sequence). CDR3 DNA sequence: TGCAGTGCTAGAGATTACAGGGGCGCAGATACGCAGTATTTT. Translated, it gives CSARDYRGADTQYF.

This clonotype has a handful of counts. The chain carries TRBV28 and TRBJ1-6; D may be TRBD1 (6 bases). The CDR3 is 15 amino acids. Trimming took off 3 bases at V and 10 bases at J, with 16 bases between the two ends. Germline loops: CDR1 MDHEN, CDR2 SYDVKM. As DNA, the CDR3 is TGTGCCAGCAGTTTGCCCTGGGGGCCTAAATCACCCCTCCACTTT. This codes for CASSLPWGPKSPLHF.

The rearrangement uses TRBV7-6 and TRBJ2-7, with 9 bases that match TRBD2. The length of the CDR3 is 18 residues. Germline loops: CDR1 SGHVS, CDR2 FNYEAQ. Unmatched junction bases numbered 18, after V lost 2 bases and J lost 7 bases. The CDR3 bases are TGTGCCAGCAGCTTATGGCGGGAGGGCCCGTTATCCTACAATGAGCAGTACTTC. Translating gives CASSLWREGPLSYNEQYF.

The chain uses TRBV6-5 and TRBJ2-1; TRBD2 matches at 9 bases. CDR3 length equals 13 residues. CDR1 and CDR2 (germline): MNHEY, SVGAGI. V was clipped by 6 bases and J by 10 bases; unmatched bases: 7. The CDR3 DNA sequence: TGTGCCAGCAGAACGGGACTAGCCGACGAGCAGTTCTTC. Its translation is CASRTGLADEQFF.

The chain links TRBV4-1 to TRBJ2-1; D not certain. The tail of the sequence fits TRBJ2-7 better, so the J call may be wrong. The germline CDR1 and CDR2 sequences are MGHRA and YSYEKL. This CDR3 region has 16 residues. CDR3 sequence: CASSPRALISYNEQYF. The CDR3 coding sequence is TGCGCCAGCAGCCCCCGAGCCCTCATCTCCTACAATGAGCAGTACTTC.

This sequence joins TRBV5-1 and TRBJ2-3; weak D call: TRBD1 (7 bases). Germline CDR1 reads SGHRS; CDR2 reads YFSETQ. V was cut by 2 bases and J by 3 bases, with 19 bases left in between. CDR3 length: 17 amino acids. The CDR3 DNA reads as TGCGCCAGCAGCTTTTCCCCGACAGGGAGGAGGACAGATACGCAGTATTTT. Translated: CASSFSPTGRRTDTQYF.

This clonotype was observed a handful of times. The chain combines TRBV11-2 with TRBJ1-6; 10 bases are shared with TRBD1. J lost 4 bases, V lost 6 bases, and 3 bases had no gene match. This CDR3 is 15 amino acids long. CDR1 and CDR2 (germline): SGHAT, FQNNGV. The CDR3 loop reads CASRVDRGYNSPLHF. The CDR3 DNA is TGTGCCAGCAGAGTGGACAGGGGGTATAATTCACCCCTCCACTTT.

This clonotype has a handful of counts. The chain couples TRBV4-1 to TRBJ1-2; TRBD1 might be the D (6 bases). Germline CDR1 MGHRA, CDR2 YSYEKL. Trimming pared 0 bases from V and 5 bases from J, leaving 10 bases between. The CDR3 length is 14 residues. The CDR3 DNA reads TGCGCCAGCAGCCAAGATGTCAGGGGTTATGGCTACACCTTC. Residues: CASSQDVRGYGYTF.